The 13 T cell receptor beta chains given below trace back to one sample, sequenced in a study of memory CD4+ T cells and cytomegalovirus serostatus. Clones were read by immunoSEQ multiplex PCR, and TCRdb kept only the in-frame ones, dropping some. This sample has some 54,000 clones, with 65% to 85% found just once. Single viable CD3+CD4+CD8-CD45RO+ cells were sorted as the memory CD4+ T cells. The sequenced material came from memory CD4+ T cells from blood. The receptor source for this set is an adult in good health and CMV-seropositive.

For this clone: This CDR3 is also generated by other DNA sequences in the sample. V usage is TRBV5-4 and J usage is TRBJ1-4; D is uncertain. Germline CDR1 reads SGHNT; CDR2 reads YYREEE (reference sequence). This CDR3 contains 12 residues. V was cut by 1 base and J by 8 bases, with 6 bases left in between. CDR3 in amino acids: CASSLRREKLFF. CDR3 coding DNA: TGTGCCAGCAGCTTGCGGAGAGAAAAACTGTTTTTT.

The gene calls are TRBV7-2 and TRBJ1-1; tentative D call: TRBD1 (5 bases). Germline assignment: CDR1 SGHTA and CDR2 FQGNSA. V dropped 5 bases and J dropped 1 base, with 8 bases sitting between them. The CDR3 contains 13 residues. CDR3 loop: CASSGARNTEAFF. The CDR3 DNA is TGTGCCAGCAGCGGGGCCCGGAACACTGAAGCTTTCTTT.

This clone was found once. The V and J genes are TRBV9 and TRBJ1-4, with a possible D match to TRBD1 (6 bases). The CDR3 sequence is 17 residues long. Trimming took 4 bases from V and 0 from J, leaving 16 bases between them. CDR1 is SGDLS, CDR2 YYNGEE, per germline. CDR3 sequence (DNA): TGTGCCAGCAGCTTCGGGGGGGCTGGTGCAACTAATGAAAAACTGTTTTTT. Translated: CASSFGGAGATNEKLFF. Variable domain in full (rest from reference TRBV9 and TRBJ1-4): DSGVTQTPKHLITATGQRVTLRCSPRSGDLSVYWYQQSLDQGLQFLIQYYNGEERAKGNILERFSAQQFPDLHSELNLSSLELGDSALYFCASSFGGAGATNEKLFFGSGTQLSVL.

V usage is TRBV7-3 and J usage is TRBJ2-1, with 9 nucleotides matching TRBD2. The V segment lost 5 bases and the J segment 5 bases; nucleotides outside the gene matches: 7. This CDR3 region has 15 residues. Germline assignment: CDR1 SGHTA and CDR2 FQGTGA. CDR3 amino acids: CASSKKPSGDNEQFF. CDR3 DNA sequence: TGTGCCAGCAGCAAAAAACCTAGCGGGGACAATGAGCAGTTCTTC.

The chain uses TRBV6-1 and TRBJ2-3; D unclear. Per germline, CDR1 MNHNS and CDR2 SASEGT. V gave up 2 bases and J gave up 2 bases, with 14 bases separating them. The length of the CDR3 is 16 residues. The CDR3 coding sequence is TGTGCCAGCAGTGAAATCAGCCGAGGTCTCACAGATACGCAGTATTTT. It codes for CASSEISRGLTDTQYF.

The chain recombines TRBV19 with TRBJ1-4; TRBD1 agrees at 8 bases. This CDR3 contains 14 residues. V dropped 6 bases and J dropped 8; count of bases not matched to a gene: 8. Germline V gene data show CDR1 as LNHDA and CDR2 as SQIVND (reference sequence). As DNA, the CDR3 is TGTGCCAGTAGAAGTTACGACAGGGGAGAAAAACTGTTTTTT. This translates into CASRSYDRGEKLFF. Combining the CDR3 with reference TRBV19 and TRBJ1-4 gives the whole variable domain DGGITQSPKYLFRKEGQNVTLSCEQNLNHDAMYWYRQDPGQGLRLIYYSQIVNDFQKGDIAEGYSVSREKKESFPLTVTSAQKNPTAFYLCASRSYDRGEKLFFGSGTQLSVL.

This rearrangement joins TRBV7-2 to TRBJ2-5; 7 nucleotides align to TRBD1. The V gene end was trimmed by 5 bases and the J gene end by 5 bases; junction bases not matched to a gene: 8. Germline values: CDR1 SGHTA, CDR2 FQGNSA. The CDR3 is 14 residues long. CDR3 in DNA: TGTGCCAGCAGCAAAGGGGACAGCCGGGAGACCCAGTACTTC. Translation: CASSKGDSRETQYF.

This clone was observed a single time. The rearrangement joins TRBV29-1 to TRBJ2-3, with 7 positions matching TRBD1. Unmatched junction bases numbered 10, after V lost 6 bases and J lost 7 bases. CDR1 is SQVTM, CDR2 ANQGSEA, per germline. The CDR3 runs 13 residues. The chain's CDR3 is CSVATRQGHTQYF. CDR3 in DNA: TGCAGCGTCGCGACCCGACAGGGACATACGCAGTATTTT.

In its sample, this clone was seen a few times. The CDR3 DNA sequence: TGTGCCAGCAGTGTGTACAGTAACTATGGCTACACCTTC. It is translated as CASSVYSNYGYTF. The chain combines TRBV2 with TRBJ1-2, with D uncertain. This CDR3 is 13 amino acids long. V shed 4 bases and J shed 1 base, with 7 bases lying between them. Germline CDR1 is SNHLY and CDR2 is FYNNEI.

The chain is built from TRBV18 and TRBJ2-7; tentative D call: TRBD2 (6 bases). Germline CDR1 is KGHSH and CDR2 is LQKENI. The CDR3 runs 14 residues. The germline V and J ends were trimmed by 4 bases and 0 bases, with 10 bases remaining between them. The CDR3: CASSRGDRSYEQYF. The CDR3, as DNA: TGTGCCAGCTCACGCGGGGACCGCTCCTACGAGCAGTACTTC.

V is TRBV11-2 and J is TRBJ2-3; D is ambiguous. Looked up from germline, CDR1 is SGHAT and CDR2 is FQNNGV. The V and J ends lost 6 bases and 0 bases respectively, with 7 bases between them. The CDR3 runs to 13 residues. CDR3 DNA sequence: TGTGCCAGCAGTAAACTCAGCACAGATACGCAGTATTTT. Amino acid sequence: CASSKLSTDTQYF.

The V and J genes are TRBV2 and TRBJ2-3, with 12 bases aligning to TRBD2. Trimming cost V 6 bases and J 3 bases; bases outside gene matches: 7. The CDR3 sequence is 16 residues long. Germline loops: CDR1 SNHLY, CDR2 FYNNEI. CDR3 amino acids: CASSPVGTSGTDTQYF. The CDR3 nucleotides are TGTGCCAGCAGCCCCGTAGGGACTAGCGGGACAGATACGCAGTATTTT.

This chain's CDR3 is CASKRAGGGEKLFF. In nucleotides, the CDR3 is TGCGCCAGCAAGAGGGCGGGGGGCGGTGAAAAACTGTTTTTT. J is TRBJ1-4 and V is TRBV5-1, with TRBD1 as a possible D gene (6 bases). This CDR3 region has 14 residues. CDR1 and CDR2 from the germline V gene are SGHRS and YFSETQ. The germline V and J ends were trimmed by 6 bases and 7 bases, with 16 bases remaining between them.